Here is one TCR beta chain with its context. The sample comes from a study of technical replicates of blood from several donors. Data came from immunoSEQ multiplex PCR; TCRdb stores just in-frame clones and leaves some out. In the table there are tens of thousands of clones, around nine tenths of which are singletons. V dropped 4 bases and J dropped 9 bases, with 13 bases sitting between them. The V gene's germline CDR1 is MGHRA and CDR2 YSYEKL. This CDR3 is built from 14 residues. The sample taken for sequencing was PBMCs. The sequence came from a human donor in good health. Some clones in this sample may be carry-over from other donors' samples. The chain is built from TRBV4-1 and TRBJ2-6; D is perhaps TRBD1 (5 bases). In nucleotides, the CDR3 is TGCGCCAGCAGCCCCCAGACTCAGGGCAACGTCCTGACTTTC. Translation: CASSPQTQGNVLTF.